The 22 T cell receptor beta chains in this list originate from one sample, sequenced in a study of patients and donors after allogeneic stem cell transplantation. One entry per CDR3 protein results from TCRdb running MiXCR on the RT-PCR reads. The data show roughly 940,000 distinct CDR3 sequences, with about a sixth seen just once and roughly 6% held by the top ten. The source material was blood, either unsorted or a sorted T cell fraction (not recorded which). These receptor sequences come from a human donor who was either an allogeneic HSCT recipient or a stem cell or donor lymphocyte infusion donor (not recorded which). It is not recorded whose cells these are; they may come from a transplant donor.

This clonotype was counted only a few times. V gene TRBV12-3 or TRBV12-4 combines with J gene TRBJ1-4; D call uncertain. The ends were cut back, 2 bases at V and 0 bases at J, with 10 bases in the middle. The CDR3 covers 16 residues. CDR3 region: CASSLRGSTTNEKLFF. In DNA, the CDR3 is TGTGCCAGCAGTTTAAGAGGATCAACAACTAATGAAAAACTGTTTTTT.

The V call is TRBV20-1, the J call TRBJ1-6; possibly TRBD1 for D (5 bases). Germline V gives CDR1 DFQATT, CDR2 SNEGSKA (reference sequence). Trimming pared 0 bases from V and 8 bases from J, leaving 17 bases between. The CDR3 loop spans 16 amino acids. This chain's CDR3 is CSARDVGPAVDSPLHF. In DNA form, the CDR3 reads TGCAGTGCTAGAGACGTGGGACCGGCCGTGGATTCACCCCTCCACTTT.

V and J are TRBV5-1 and TRBJ2-7; 8 nucleotides align to TRBD2. The V gene's germline CDR1 is SGHRS and CDR2 YFSETQ. This CDR3 region has 15 residues. V shed 4 bases, J shed 3 bases, and the junction held 9 bases outside the gene matches. Written as DNA, the CDR3 is TGCGCCAGCAGCGGGGGAGCGGGAGTAGTCTACGAGCAGTACTTC. Amino acid sequence: CASSGGAGVVYEQYF. The whole variable domain, remainder taken from reference TRBV5-1 and TRBJ2-7, is KAGVTQTPRYLIKTRGQQVTLSCSPISGHRSVSWYQQTPGQGLQFLFEYFSETQRNKGNFPGRFSGRQFSNSRSEMNVSTLELGDSALYLCASSGGAGVVYEQYFGPGTRLTVT.

This clonotype came up many times. The chain uses TRBV12-3 or TRBV12-4 and TRBJ1-1, with D tentatively TRBD1 (6 bases). V lost 5 bases to trimming and J lost 6 bases, with 19 bases between them. The CDR3 runs 15 residues. The chain's CDR3 is CASSPILNRVAEAFF. In DNA form, the CDR3 reads TGTGCCAGCAGTCCGATACTGAACAGGGTCGCTGAAGCTTTCTTT.

This clonotype has a handful of counts. This rearrangement joins TRBV12-3 or TRBV12-4 to TRBJ1-2; TRBD1 matches at 8 bases. CDR3 length: 14 residues. The ends lost 5 bases at V and 2 bases at J; junction bases unmatched: 4. Here the CDR3 reads CASSRQGRNYGYTF. CDR3 sequence (DNA): TGTGCCAGCAGTCGACAGGGGCGAAACTATGGCTACACCTTC.

V is TRBV18 and J is TRBJ2-5, with D possibly matching TRBD1 (6 bases). Trimming took 3 bases from V and 4 from J, leaving 12 bases between them. Germline lookup yields CDR1 KGHSH and CDR2 LQKENI. This CDR3 region has 14 residues. The CDR3 region is CASSPIQGVETQYF. For the CDR3, the DNA is TGTGCCAGCTCACCGATACAGGGAGTAGAGACCCAGTACTTC.

The count of this clonotype is one. The chain employs TRBV20-1 and TRBJ2-6; D uncertain. Germline V CDR1 and CDR2: DFQATT, SNEGSKA (reference sequence). The V end was cut by 1 base, the J end by 2 bases, with 12 bases between. The CDR3 totals 16 residues. Here the CDR3 DNA reads TGCAGTGCTAGAGGGGGTGGATCCGCTGGGGCCAACGTCCTGACTTTC. Its translation is CSARGGGSAGANVLTF.

V gene TRBV29-1 combines with J gene TRBJ2-3, with a weak D call TRBD1 (6 bases). CDR1 and CDR2 from the germline V gene are SQVTM and ANQGSEA. CDR3 length equals 13 residues. Trimming took off 6 bases at V and 6 bases at J, with 16 bases between the two ends. The CDR3 sequence is CSVTGLGDDTQYF. DNA for the CDR3: TGCAGCGTCACAGGGTTGGGAGACGATACGCAGTATTTT.

This clonotype has only a few counts. This sequence joins TRBV6-5 and TRBJ2-3; unclear D gene. The length of the CDR3 is 12 residues. V lost 6 bases to trimming and J lost 2 bases, with 6 bases between them. The V gene's germline CDR1 is MNHEY and CDR2 SVGAGI. The DNA of the CDR3 is TGTGCCAGCAGATATAACACAGATACGCAGTATTTT. Its protein product is CASRYNTDTQYF.

The chain is built from TRBV14 and TRBJ1-1; 8 bases are a match to TRBD1. This CDR3 is built from 13 residues. Germline V gives CDR1 SGHDN, CDR2 FVKESK. Losses at the gene ends were 7 bases for V and 1 base for J; bases not matched to a gene: 2. The CDR3 loop is CASKQGGNTEAFF. CDR3 nucleotides: TGTGCCAGCAAACAGGGGGGGAACACTGAAGCTTTCTTT.

This clonotype has a handful of counts. The chain has TRBV11-1 and TRBJ1-4; D unclear. The V gene lost 0 bases and the J gene lost 8 bases, with 7 bases spanning the gap. CDR3 size: 13 residues. CDR1 and CDR2 (germline): SGHAT, FQDESV (reference sequence). The DNA for the CDR3 is TGTGCCAGCAGCTTAGCGCTGGAGGAAAAACTGTTTTTT. Protein sequence: CASSLALEEKLFF.

This clonotype was found a few times. The CDR3 region has the DNA TGTGCCAGCAGCCGACTAGCGGGCTCACTAAAGGACAATGAGCAGTTCTTC. It is translated as CASSRLAGSLKDNEQFF. The rearrangement joins TRBV3-1 to TRBJ2-1, with 10 bases identical to TRBD2. Germline V CDR1 and CDR2: LGHDT, YNNKEL (reference sequence). J lost 5 bases, V lost 4 bases, and 11 bases had no gene match. This CDR3 contains 17 residues.

This chain links TRBV7-3 with TRBJ2-7; 7 bases map to TRBD1. This CDR3 has 16 residues. Germline CDR1 reads SGHTA; CDR2 reads FQGTGA. V was clipped by 3 bases and J by 2 bases; unmatched bases: 10. The CDR3 sequence: CASSLDRTHSTYEQYF. CDR3 bases: TGTGCCAGCAGCTTGGACAGGACACACTCAACCTACGAGCAGTACTTC.

This clonotype has more than one count but fewer than ten. J is TRBJ2-3 and V is TRBV20-1, with D maybe TRBD2 (6 bases). Germline loops: CDR1 DFQATT, CDR2 SNEGSKA (reference sequence). V lost 0 bases, J lost 10 bases, and 20 bases lay in between. The CDR3 is 15 amino acids. The CDR3 loop is CSARDSGDPGNSQYF. CDR3 DNA sequence: TGCAGTGCTAGAGATTCGGGGGACCCGGGAAACTCGCAGTATTTT.

This clonotype was picked up many times. The gene calls are TRBV29-1 and TRBJ1-3, with D unclear. V gave up 6 bases and J gave up 2 bases, with 14 bases separating them. The CDR3 consists of 14 residues. Germline CDR1 is SQVTM and CDR2 is ANQGSEA. The chain's CDR3 is CSVMISNAGNTIYF. The CDR3 DNA reads TGCAGCGTAATGATTTCAAATGCTGGAAACACCATATATTTT.

Only a few counts were recorded for this clonotype. V usage is TRBV2 and J usage is TRBJ2-1; TRBD2 matches 10 bases. Looked up from germline, CDR1 is SNHLY and CDR2 is FYNNEI. Losses at the gene ends were 10 bases for V and 10 bases for J; bases not matched to a gene: 13. The CDR3 is 14 amino acids. CDR3 coding DNA: TGTGCCATCTCTTCCGGCGGTAGCGGGGGGGAGCAGTTCTTC. Its protein is CAISSGGSGGEQFF.

This clonotype turned up a few times. The gene calls are TRBV29-1 and TRBJ1-2; D remains unclear. The CDR3 contains 13 residues. Germline V gene sequence: CDR1 SQVTM, CDR2 ANQGSEA. The V gene lost 3 bases and the J gene lost 6 bases, with 14 bases spanning the gap. The CDR3 nucleotides read TGCAGCGTTGAGGGCCAAGTTGGGGATGGCTACACCTTC. As protein: CSVEGQVGDGYTF.

This clonotype has only a few counts. The J gene is TRBJ2-1, the V gene TRBV2, with 9 bases that match TRBD2. The trim removed 6 bases at V and 6 bases at J, leaving 9 bases unmatched. CDR1 is SNHLY and CDR2 is FYNNEI in the germline V gene. This CDR3 spans 15 amino acids. CDR3 nucleotide sequence: TGTGCCAGCAGCCTCGCTGGCGGGAGGGTCAATGAGCAGTTCTTC. Translating gives CASSLAGGRVNEQFF.

This clonotype was seen at least ten times. The chain recombines TRBV20-1 with TRBJ2-1; the match to TRBD2 covers 8 bases. V lost 6 bases to trimming and J lost 0 bases; unmatched junction nucleotides: 4. Germline CDR1 and CDR2: DFQATT and SNEGSKA (reference sequence). The CDR3 runs 14 residues. CDR3 coding DNA: TGCAGTGCCGCCGGGACTAGCTCCTACAATGAGCAGTTCTTC. This sequence encodes CSAAGTSSYNEQFF.

V and J are TRBV19 and TRBJ1-5, with 7 bases that match TRBD1. Germline CDR1 LNHDA, CDR2 SQIVND (reference sequence). This CDR3 comprises 14 residues. The V and J ends lost 1 base and 7 bases, in that order; junction bases with no gene match: 4. The CDR3 here is CASSIVRGGQPQHF. In DNA, the CDR3 is TGTGCCAGTAGTATAGTCAGGGGGGGACAGCCCCAGCATTTT.

This chain uses TRBV20-1 with TRBJ2-3, with D perhaps matching TRBD1 (5 bases). V lost 1 base to trimming and J lost 2 bases, with 19 bases between them. Germline CDR1 and CDR2: DFQATT and SNEGSKA (reference sequence). The CDR3 is made up of 17 amino acids. The CDR3 is CSARVPKNDRSTDTQYF. Written as DNA, the CDR3 is TGCAGTGCTAGAGTGCCCAAGAACGACAGATCCACAGATACGCAGTATTTT.

The V gene is TRBV20-1, the J gene TRBJ1-1; a possible D gene is TRBD1 (5 bases). From germline, CDR1 is DFQATT and CDR2 SNEGSKA (reference sequence). Trimming removed 4 bases from V and 7 bases from J, with 13 bases in between. This CDR3 contains 12 residues. CDR3 amino acids: CSATLGVFEAFF. CDR3 in DNA: TGCAGTGCTACGTTGGGGGTTTTTGAAGCTTTCTTT.